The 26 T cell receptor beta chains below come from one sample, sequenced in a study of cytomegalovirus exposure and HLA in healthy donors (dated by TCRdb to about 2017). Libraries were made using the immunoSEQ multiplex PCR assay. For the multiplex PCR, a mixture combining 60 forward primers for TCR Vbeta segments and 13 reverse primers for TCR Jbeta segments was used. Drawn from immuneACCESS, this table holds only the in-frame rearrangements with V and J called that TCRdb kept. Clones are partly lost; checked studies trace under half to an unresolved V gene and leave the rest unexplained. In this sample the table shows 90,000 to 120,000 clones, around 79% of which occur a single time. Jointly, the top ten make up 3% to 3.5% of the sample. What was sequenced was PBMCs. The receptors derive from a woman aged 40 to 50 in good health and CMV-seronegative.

The CDR3 region is CASSLTAGGGYEQYF. CDR3 bases: TGCGCCAGCAGCTTGACGGCGGGCGGAGGTTACGAGCAGTACTTC. This sequence joins TRBV5-1 and TRBJ2-7; tentative D call: TRBD2 (5 bases). Germline V gene sequence: CDR1 SGHRS, CDR2 YFSETQ. Trimming stripped 1 base from V and 4 bases from J, with 15 bases between. The CDR3 totals 15 residues. The complete variable domain, with remaining parts taken from reference TRBV5-1 and TRBJ2-7, reads KAGVTQTPRYLIKTRGQQVTLSCSPISGHRSVSWYQQTPGQGLQFLFEYFSETQRNKGNFPGRFSGRQFSNSRSEMNVSTLELGDSALYLCASSLTAGGGYEQYFGPGTRLTVT.

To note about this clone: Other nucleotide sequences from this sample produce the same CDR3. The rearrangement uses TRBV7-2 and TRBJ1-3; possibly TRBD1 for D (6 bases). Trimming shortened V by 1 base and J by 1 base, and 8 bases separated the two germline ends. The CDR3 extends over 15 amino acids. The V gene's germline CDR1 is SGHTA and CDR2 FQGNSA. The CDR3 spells CASSLGTGSGNTIYF. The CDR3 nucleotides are TGTGCCAGCAGCTTAGGAACAGGGTCTGGAAACACCATATATTTT.

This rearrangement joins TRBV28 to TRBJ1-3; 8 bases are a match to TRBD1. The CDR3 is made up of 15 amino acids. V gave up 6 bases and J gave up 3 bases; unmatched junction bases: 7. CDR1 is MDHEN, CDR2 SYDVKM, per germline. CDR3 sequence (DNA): TGTGCCAGCAGATCAGGGGGCGCGTTTGGAAACACCATATATTTT. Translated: CASRSGGAFGNTIYF. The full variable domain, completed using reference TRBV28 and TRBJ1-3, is DVKVTQSSRYLVKRTGEKVFLECVQDMDHENMFWYRQDPGLGLRLIYFSYDVKMKEKGDIPEGYSVSREKKERFSLILESASTNQTSMYLCASRSGGAFGNTIYFGEGSWLTVV.

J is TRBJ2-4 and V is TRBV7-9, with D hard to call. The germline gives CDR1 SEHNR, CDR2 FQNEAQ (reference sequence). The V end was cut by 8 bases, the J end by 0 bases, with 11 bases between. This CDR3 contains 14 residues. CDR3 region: CASDGLRAKNIQYF. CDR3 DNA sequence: TGTGCCAGCGACGGGTTAAGAGCCAAAAACATTCAGTACTTC.

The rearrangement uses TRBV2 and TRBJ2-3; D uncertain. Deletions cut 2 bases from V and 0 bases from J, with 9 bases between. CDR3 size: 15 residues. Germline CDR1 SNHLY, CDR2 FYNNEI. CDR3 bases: TGTGCCAGCAGTGAATTCGGGTTAAGCACAGATACGCAGTATTTT. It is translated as CASSEFGLSTDTQYF. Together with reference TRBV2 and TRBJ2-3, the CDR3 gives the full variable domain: EPEVTQTPSHQVTQMGQEVILRCVPISNHLYFYWYRQILGQKVEFLVSFYNNEISEKSEIFDDQFSVERPDGSNFTLKIRSTKLEDSAMYFCASSEFGLSTDTQYFGPGTRLTVL.

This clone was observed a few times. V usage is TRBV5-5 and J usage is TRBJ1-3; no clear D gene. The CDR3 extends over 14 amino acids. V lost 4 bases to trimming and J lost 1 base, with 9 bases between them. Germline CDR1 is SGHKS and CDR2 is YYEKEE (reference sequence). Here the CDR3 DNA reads TGTGCCAGCAGCCCGGGTGGGTCTGGAAACACCATATATTTT. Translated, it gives CASSPGGSGNTIYF.

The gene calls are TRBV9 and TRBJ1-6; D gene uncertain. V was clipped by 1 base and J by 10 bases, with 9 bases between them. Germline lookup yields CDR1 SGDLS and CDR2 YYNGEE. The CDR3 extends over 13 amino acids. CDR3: CASSVTGVSPLHF. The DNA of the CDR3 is TGTGCCAGCAGCGTAACCGGGGTATCACCCCTCCACTTT.

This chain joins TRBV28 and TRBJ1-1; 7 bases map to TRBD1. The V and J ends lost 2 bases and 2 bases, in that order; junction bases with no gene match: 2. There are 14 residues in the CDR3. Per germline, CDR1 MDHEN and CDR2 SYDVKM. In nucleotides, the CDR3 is TGTGCCAGCAGTTTACAGGGGGGCAACACTGAAGCTTTCTTT. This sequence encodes CASSLQGGNTEAFF. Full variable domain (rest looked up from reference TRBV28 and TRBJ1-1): DVKVTQSSRYLVKRTGEKVFLECVQDMDHENMFWYRQDPGLGLRLIYFSYDVKMKEKGDIPEGYSVSREKKERFSLILESASTNQTSMYLCASSLQGGNTEAFFGQGTRLTVV.

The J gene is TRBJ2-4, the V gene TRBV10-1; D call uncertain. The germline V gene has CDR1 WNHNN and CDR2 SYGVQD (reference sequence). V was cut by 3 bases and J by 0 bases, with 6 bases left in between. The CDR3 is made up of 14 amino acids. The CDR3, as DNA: TGCGCCAGCAGTGATCCGGTAGCCAAAAACATTCAGTACTTC. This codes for CASSDPVAKNIQYF.

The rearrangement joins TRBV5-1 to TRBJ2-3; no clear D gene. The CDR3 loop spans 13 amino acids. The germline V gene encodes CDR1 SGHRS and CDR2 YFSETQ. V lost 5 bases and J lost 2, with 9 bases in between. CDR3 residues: CASRPEITDTQYF. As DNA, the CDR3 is TGCGCCAGCAGGCCGGAGATCACAGATACGCAGTATTTT.

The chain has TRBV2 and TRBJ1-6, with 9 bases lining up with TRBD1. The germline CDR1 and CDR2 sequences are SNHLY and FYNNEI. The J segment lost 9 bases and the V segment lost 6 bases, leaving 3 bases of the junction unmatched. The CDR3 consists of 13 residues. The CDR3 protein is CASRGQGGSPLHF. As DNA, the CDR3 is TGTGCCAGCAGGGGACAGGGTGGTTCACCCCTCCACTTT. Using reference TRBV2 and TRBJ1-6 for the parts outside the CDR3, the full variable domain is EPEVTQTPSHQVTQMGQEVILRCVPISNHLYFYWYRQILGQKVEFLVSFYNNEISEKSEIFDDQFSVERPDGSNFTLKIRSTKLEDSAMYFCASRGQGGSPLHFGNGTRLTVT.

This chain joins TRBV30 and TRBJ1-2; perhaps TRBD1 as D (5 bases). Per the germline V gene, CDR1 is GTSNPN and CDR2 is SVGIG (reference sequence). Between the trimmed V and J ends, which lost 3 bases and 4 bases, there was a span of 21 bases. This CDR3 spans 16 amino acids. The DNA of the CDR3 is TGTGCCTGGAGAGACAAACAGGCCCAGGGCCTCTATGGCTACACCTTC. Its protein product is CAWRDKQAQGLYGYTF.

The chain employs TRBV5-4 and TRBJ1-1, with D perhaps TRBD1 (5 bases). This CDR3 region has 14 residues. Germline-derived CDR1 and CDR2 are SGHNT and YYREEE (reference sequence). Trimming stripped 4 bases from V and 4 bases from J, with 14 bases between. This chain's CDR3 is CASSASGDATEAFF. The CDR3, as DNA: TGTGCCAGCAGCGCGTCGGGGGATGCCACTGAAGCTTTCTTT. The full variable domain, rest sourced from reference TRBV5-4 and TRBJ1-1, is ETGVTQSPTHLIKTRGQQVTLRCSSQSGHNTVSWYQQALGQGPQFIFQYYREEENGRGNFPPRFSGLQFPNYSSELNVNALELDDSALYLCASSASGDATEAFFGQGTRLTVV.

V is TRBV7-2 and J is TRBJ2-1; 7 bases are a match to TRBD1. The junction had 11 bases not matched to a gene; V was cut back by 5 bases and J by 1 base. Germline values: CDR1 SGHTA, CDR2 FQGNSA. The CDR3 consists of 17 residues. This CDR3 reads CASSRGTGATSYNEQFF. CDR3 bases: TGTGCCAGCAGCAGAGGTACAGGGGCCACTTCCTACAATGAGCAGTTCTTC.

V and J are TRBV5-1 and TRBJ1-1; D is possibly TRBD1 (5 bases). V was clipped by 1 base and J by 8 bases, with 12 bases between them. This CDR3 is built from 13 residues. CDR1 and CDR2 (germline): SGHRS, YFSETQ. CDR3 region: CASSLLINREAFF. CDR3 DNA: TGCGCCAGCAGCTTGCTAATCAACAGGGAAGCTTTCTTT.

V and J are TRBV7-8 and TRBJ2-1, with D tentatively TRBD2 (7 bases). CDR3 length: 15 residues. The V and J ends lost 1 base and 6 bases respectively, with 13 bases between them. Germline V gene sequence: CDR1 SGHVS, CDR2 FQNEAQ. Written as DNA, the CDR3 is TGTGCCAGCAGCTTAGATGCGGGGGCGGGCAATGAGCAGTTCTTC. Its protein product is CASSLDAGAGNEQFF.

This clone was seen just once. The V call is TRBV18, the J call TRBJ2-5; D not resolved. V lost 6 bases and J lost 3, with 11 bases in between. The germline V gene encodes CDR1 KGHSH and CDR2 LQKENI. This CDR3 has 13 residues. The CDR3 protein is CASSPGVKETQYF. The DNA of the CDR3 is TGTGCCAGCTCGCCCGGAGTTAAAGAGACCCAGTACTTC.

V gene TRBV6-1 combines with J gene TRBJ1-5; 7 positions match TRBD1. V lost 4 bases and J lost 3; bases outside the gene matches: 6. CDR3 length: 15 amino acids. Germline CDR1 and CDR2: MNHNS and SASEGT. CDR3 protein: CASSGQGTLNQPQHF. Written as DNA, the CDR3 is TGTGCCAGCAGTGGACAGGGCACTCTCAATCAGCCCCAGCATTTT.

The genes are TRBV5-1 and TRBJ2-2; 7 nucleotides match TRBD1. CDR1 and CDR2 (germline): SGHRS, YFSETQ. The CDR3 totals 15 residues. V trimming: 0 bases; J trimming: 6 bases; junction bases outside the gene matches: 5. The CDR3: CASSLAVQGSGELFF. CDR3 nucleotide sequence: TGCGCCAGCAGCTTGGCCGTACAGGGGTCCGGGGAGCTGTTTTTT.

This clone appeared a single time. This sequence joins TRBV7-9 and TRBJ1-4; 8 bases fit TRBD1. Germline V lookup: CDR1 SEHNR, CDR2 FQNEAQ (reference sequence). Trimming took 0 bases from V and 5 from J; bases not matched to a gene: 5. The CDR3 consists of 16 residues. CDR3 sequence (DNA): TGTGCCAGCAGCTTAGCCCAGGGGGCGGGGAATGAAAAACTGTTTTTT. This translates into CASSLAQGAGNEKLFF.

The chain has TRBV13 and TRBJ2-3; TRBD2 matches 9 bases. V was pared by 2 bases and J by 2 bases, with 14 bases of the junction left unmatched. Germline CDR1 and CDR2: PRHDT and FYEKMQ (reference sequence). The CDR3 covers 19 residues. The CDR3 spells CASSLRGRRGGHFTDTQYF. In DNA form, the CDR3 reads TGTGCCAGCAGCTTAAGGGGGCGGCGGGGGGGCCACTTCACAGATACGCAGTATTTT. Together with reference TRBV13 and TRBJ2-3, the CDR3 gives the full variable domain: AAGVIQSPRHLIKEKRETATLKCYPIPRHDTVYWYQQGPGQDPQFLISFYEKMQSDKGSIPDRFSAQQFSDYHSELNMSSLELGDSALYFCASSLRGRRGGHFTDTQYFGPGTRLTVL.

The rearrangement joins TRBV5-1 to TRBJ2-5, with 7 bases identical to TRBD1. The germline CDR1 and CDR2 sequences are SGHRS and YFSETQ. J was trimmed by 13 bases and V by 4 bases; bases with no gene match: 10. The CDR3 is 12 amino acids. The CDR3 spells CASSLYRDRLYF. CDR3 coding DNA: TGCGCCAGCAGCCTGTACCGGGACAGACTGTACTTC.

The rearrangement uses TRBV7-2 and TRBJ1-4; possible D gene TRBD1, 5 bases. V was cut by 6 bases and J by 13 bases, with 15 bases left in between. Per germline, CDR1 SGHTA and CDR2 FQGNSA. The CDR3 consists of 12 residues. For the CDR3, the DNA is TGTGCCAGCAGAGGCCGGGAGGGGCTACTGTTTTTT. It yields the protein CASRGREGLLFF.

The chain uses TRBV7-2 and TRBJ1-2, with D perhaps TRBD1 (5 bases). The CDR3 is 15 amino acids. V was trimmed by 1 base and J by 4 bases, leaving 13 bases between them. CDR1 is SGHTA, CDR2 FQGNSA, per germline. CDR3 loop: CASSLGIRQGYGYTF. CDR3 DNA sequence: TGTGCCAGCAGCTTAGGAATCCGGCAGGGCTATGGCTACACCTTC. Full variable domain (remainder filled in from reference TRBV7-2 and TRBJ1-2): GAGVSQSPSNKVTEKGKDVELRCDPISGHTALYWYRQSLGQGLEFLIYFQGNSAPDKSGLPSDRFSAERTGGSVSTLTIQRTQQEDSAVYLCASSLGIRQGYGYTFGSGTRLTVV.

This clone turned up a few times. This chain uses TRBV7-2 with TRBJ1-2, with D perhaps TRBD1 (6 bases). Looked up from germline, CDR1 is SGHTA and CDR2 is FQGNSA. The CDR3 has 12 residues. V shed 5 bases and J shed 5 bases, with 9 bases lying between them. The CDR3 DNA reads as TGTGCCAGCAGCGTCCAGGGGTATGGCTACACCTTC. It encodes CASSVQGYGYTF.

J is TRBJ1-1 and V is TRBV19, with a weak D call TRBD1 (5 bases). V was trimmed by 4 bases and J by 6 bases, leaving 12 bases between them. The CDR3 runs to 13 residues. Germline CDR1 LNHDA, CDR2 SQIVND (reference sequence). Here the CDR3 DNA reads TGTGCCAGTAGTACGCAGGGAATTGCTGAAGCTTTCTTT. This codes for CASSTQGIAEAFF.